This entry describes one T cell receptor (beta chain). The source of the sample is a study of blood T cell repertoires in COVID-19. V trimming: 4 bases; J trimming: 4 bases; junction bases outside the gene matches: 7. The CDR3 is 16 residues long. Per the germline V gene, CDR1 is LGHDT and CDR2 is YNNKEL (reference sequence). As originally analysed: From reference gene primer amplification, estimates of nucleated cell counts were derived. TCRdb's table, derived via immunoSEQ multiplex PCR, lists solely in-frame clones and lacks some. The D gene and trimming were derived from the DNA, and the V and J assignments and clone size from that table. The sample consists of more than 300,000 clones, 65% to 85% of them appearing once.

This chain connects TRBV3-1 (or the pseudogene TRBV3-2) to TRBJ2-5, with 12 bases matching TRBD2. This TCR came from a woman aged 50 to 60 with acute or convalescent COVID-19. Sequencing input: peripheral blood. The DNA for the CDR3 is TGTGCCAGCAGCCCCTCCGGGACTAGCGGGTCAGAGACCCAGTACTTC. This codes for CASSPSGTSGSETQYF.